This T cell receptor (beta chain) was captured in a study of cytomegalovirus exposure and HLA in healthy donors. Study-wide results and limits: With further analysis later on, most CMV-associated TCR beta chains appeared HLA-restricted. Association of a missense DCLRE1C variant with TCR beta V- and J-gene trimming was reported in a later analysis. Some V segments (TRBV6-2 and TRBV6-3 among them) were excluded as indistinguishable. Later examination showed HLA-associated TCR beta chains had greater clonal expansion than equally common others.

Amplification used 60 Vbeta primers and 13 Jbeta primers. TCRdb keeps only in-frame clones here, not all; method: immunoSEQ multiplex PCR. The sample yields under 150,000 clones, 81% seen once. Details on this clone: The antigen is not known.

Germline lookup yields CDR1 LNHDA and CDR2 SQIVND (reference sequence). This CDR3 has 19 residues. The junction had 14 bases not matched to a gene; V was cut back by 5 bases and J by 2 bases. V is TRBV19 and J is TRBJ2-3, with 12 bases that match TRBD2. Sequencing used PBMCs. The origin of this receptor is a woman aged 25 to 39 in good health and CMV-seronegative. This chain's CDR3 is CASSEWTSGTITHTDTQYF. The CDR3 nucleotides read TGTGCCAGTAGTGAATGGACTAGCGGGACGATTACACACACAGATACGCAGTATTTT.